This T cell receptor (beta chain) was recovered during a study of blood T cell repertoires in COVID-19. Study context: Researchers got acute and convalescent COVID-19 samples from the United States, Italy and Spain. PBMCs, B-cell-depleted T cells, or T cells were the source of the cDNA or gDNA that made up the material.

Seattle enrolled patients during active infection and tracked them longitudinally. In the original workflow: By means of reference gene primer amplification, nucleated cell counts were estimated. Profiled with immunoSEQ multiplex PCR; TCRdb holds only in-frame clones, not every one. The D gene and trimming were derived from the DNA, and the V and J assignments and clone size from that table. Of roughly 480,000 clones detected, roughly 89% appear once; the ten largest clones hold roughly 1%. The CDR3 contains 17 residues. J gave up 3 bases and V 0 bases, and 9 bases lay outside the gene matches. Germline V gene data show CDR1 as SGDLS and CDR2 as YYNGEE.

J is TRBJ1-1 and V is TRBV9; TRBD1 aligns across 9 bases. Sequenced: peripheral blood. The TCR sequence derives from a man aged 18 to 30 with COVID-19, enrolled during active disease. The DNA for the CDR3 is TGTGCCAGCAGCGTAGGGGCAGGGGGACAGGGTGACACTGAAGCTTTCTTT. This translates into CASSVGAGGQGDTEAFF.